The source of this T cell receptor beta chain is a study of control samples from healthy donors and cancer patients (dated by TCRdb to about 2020). Library prep was done by the immunoSEQ multiplex PCR assay. TCRdb's version of the immuneACCESS table is confined to in-frame rearrangements and falls short of the full clone set. An unresolved V gene accounts for under half of the shortfall where checked; the remainder is of unknown origin. The sample table holds about 34,000 clones, of which about 85% were seen once. The ten largest make up less than 2% of the sample. The germline ends are 25 bases apart after V is trimmed by 8 bases and J by 0 bases. The germline V gene encodes CDR1 MDHEN and CDR2 SYDVKM. The CDR3 has 18 amino acids, counting the end cysteine and phenylalanine. Left in the record is the CDR3 DNA by itself, 54 bases read in frame from the first base. As regards this clone: Its specific antigen is unknown. Base qualities are not at hand, and no much larger clone is one base apart.

The clonotype originates from a woman aged 40 to 50 with lung cancer. The rearranged segments are TRBV28 and TRBJ1-1, and possibly TRBD1, on 5 matching bases. The sequenced sample was PBMCs. The DNA sequence is as follows: TGTGCCAGCCCCAAAGGGAGAGGGGTAGGTCCCATGAACACTGAAGCTTTCTTT. This codes for CASPKGRGVGPMNTEAFF.